The sequence of this TCR beta chain was determined in a study of T-cell memory formation after mild COVID-19. Across the whole study: TCR clusters were largely donor specific. Points from the study as a whole: A second wave of clones peaked on day 37, and their SARS-CoV-2 specificity went unconfirmed. Contracting CD4+ clones sat mainly in CM and EM; CD8+ in EMRA.

Constant-segment-primed 5'RACE gave TCR alpha and TCR beta cDNA libraries with sample barcodes and UMIs. Each CDR3 protein gets one entry after TCRdb re-called the 5' RACE reads with MiXCR. There are roughly 400,000 distinct CDR3 sequences in the sample; approximately 19% occur only once, and around a fifth lies in the top ten. In this sample, this clonotype turned up many times. Its antigen is as yet unknown. CDR3 length: 16 amino acids. V dropped 1 base and J dropped 7 bases, with 16 bases sitting between them. Germline V gene sequence: CDR1 SGHTA, CDR2 FQGNSA. Input material: PBMCs or a T cell subset sorted from them (not recorded which). The source is a man between 18 and 29 years old who had mild COVID-19 (a few samples of this study predate the infection). Cell type and time point are not known. The rearrangement joins TRBV7-2 to TRBJ2-2; weak D call: TRBD2 (5 bases). This CDR3 reads CASSLERVENGGELFF. CDR3 nucleotides: TGTGCCAGCAGCTTAGAGAGGGTAGAAAACGGCGGGGAGCTGTTTTTT.